This entry describes one T cell receptor beta chain. As yet, its antigen is unknown. The data are from a study of shared clonotypes between healthy human individuals. Replicate PCRs run on sorted subsets employed 200 ng DNA, about 27,000 T cell genomes. Per the study methods: Filtering of immunoSEQ junctional sequences could not match full-length read filtering. The protocol was immunoSEQ multiplex PCR, while the TCRdb copy is restricted to in-frame clones and leaves out a portion. Clonal size and the V and J genes are those of that table, whereas D and trimming came from the DNA. Of roughly 2,000,000 clones listed, about 95% are singletons. Terminally differentiated effector memory CD45RA+ cells were left out of the naive CD8 fraction, which was CD45RO-negative and positively selected for CCR7. General observations from the study: In having few donors, the study represented limited genetic and exposure-history diversity. Sequencing depth was expected to influence donor clonotype sharing.

Sequencing was performed on naive CD8+ T cells sorted from blood. The source is a man younger than 35 in good health.

DNA of the CDR3: TGCGCCAGCAGCTTGGCCGACGGCGGGTTCACAGATACGCAGTATTTT. Translation: CASSLADGGFTDTQYF. The chain combines TRBV5-1 with TRBJ2-3, with TRBD2 as a possible D gene (5 bases). V lost 0 bases to trimming and J lost 2 bases, with 13 bases between them. Germline V lookup: CDR1 SGHRS, CDR2 YFSETQ. The CDR3 has 16 amino acids.